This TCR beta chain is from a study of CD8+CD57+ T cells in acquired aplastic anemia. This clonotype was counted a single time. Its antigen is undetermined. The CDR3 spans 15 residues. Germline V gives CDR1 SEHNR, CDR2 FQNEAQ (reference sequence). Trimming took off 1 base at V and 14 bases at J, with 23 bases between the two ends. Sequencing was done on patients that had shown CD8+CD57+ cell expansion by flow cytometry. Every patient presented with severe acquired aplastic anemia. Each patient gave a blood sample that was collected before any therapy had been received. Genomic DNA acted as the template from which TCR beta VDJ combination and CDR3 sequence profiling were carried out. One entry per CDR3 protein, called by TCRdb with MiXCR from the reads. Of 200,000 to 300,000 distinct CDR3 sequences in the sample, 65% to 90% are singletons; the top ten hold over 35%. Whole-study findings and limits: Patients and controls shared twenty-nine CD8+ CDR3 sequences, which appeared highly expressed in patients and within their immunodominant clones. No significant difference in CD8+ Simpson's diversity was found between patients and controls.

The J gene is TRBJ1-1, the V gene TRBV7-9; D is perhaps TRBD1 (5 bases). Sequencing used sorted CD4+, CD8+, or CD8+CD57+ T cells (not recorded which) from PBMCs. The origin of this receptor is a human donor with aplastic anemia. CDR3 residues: CASSLDLKRDHLPFF. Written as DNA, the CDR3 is TGTGCCAGCAGCTTAGATCTCAAACGGGACCACCTACCATTCTTT.